This T cell receptor (beta chain) was documented in a study of CD4 T cells in relation to SARS-CoV-2 and coronaviruses. Overall study: Crossreactive spike epitopes shared across donors were mapped to their HLA restriction. General study points: Each donor contributed either pre-pandemic or post-infection samples, not both. No crossreactivity against non-spike viral proteins was tested here.

The unexposed donors gave CD4+ T cells in about 2011-2019, prior to COVID-19. Per germline, CDR1 SGHRS and CDR2 YFSETQ. The CDR3 sequence is 14 residues long. The V end lost 0 bases, the J end lost 2 bases, and 8 bases lay between the germline ends. Concerning this clone: The antigen is unknown.

Produced via immunoSEQ multiplex PCR; TCRdb's table is partial and in-frame only. The table lists more than 55,000 clones, roughly 88% of them singletons. Sequenced: memory CD4+ T cells from PBMCs. The chain joins TRBV5-1 to TRBJ2-5, with D perhaps matching TRBD1 (6 bases). The sequence was collected from a human donor in good health. DNA of the CDR3: TGCGCCAGCAGCTTGGCTACAGGGCAAGAGACCCAGTACTTC. Its translation: CASSLATGQETQYF.